Reported below is one T cell receptor beta chain. Membership in each cohort depended on participant-reported clinical history. Generated by immunoSEQ multiplex PCR, the TCRdb table keeps only in-frame clones and is missing some. This sample carries 110,000 to 150,000 clones, approximately 80% of them seen once, and the ten largest clones take 1.5% to 2%. The CDR3 has 15 residues. CDR1 and CDR2 (germline): SGHTS, YDEGEE. V was clipped by 4 bases and J by 5 bases; unmatched bases: 6. This sample was included in a study of blood T cell repertoires in COVID-19. The clonotype was recovered from a woman under 30 who had been exposed to COVID-19. This chain links TRBV5-8 with TRBJ2-5; TRBD2 matches at 12 bases. The specimen sequenced was PBMCs or T cells enriched from blood (not recorded which). The CDR3 coding sequence is TGTGCCAGCAGCCGGTTCGGACTAGCGGGGGAGACCCAGTACTTC. This translates into CASSRFGLAGETQYF.